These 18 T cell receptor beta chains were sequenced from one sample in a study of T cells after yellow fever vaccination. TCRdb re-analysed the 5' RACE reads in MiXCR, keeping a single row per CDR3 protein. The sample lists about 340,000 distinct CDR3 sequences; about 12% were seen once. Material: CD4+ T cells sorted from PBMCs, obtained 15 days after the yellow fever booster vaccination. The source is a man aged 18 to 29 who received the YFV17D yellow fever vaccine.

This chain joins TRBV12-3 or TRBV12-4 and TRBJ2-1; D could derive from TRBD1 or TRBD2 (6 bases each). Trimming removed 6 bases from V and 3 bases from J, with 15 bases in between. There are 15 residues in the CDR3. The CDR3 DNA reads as TGTGCCAGCAGATCCTCGGGGGCCTACTACAATGAGCAGTTCTTC. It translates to CASRSSGAYYNEQFF.

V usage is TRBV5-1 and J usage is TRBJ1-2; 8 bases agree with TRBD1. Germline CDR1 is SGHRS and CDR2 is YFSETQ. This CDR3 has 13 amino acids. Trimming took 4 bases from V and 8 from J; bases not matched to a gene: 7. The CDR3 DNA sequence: TGCGCCAGCAGCCACGAGACAGGGGTGGGCTACACCTTC. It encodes CASSHETGVGYTF.

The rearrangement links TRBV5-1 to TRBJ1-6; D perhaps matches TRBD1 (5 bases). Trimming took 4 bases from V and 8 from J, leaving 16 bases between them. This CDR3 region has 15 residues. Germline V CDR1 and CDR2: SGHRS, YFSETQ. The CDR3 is CASSLGPLRDSPLHF. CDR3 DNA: TGCGCCAGCAGCCTGGGGCCGCTGAGGGATTCACCCCTCCACTTT. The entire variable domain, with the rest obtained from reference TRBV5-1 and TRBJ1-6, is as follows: KAGVTQTPRYLIKTRGQQVTLSCSPISGHRSVSWYQQTPGQGLQFLFEYFSETQRNKGNFPGRFSGRQFSNSRSEMNVSTLELGDSALYLCASSLGPLRDSPLHFGNGTRLTVT.

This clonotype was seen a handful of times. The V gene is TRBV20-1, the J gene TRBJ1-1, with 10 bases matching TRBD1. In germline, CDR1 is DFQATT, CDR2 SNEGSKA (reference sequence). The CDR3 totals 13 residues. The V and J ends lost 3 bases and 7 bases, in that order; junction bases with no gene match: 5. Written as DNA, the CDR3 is TGCAGTGCTAGTAGTGGGACAGGGGTTGAAGCTTTCTTT. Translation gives CSASSGTGVEAFF.

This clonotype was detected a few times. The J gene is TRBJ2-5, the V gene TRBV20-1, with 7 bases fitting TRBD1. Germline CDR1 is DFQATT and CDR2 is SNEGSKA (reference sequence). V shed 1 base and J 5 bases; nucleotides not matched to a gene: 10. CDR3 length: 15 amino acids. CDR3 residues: CSARVAQTGPETQYF. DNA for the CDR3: TGCAGTGCTAGAGTCGCCCAGACAGGGCCGGAGACCCAGTACTTC.

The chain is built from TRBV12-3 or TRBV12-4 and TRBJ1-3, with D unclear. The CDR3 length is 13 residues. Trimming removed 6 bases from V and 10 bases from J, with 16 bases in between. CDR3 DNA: TGTGCCAGCAGCTGGAGACCCACGGGGACCATATATTTT. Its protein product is CASSWRPTGTIYF.

The CDR3 DNA sequence: TGCAGTACCAAGCTTGGGGACACTGAAGCTTTCTTT. Protein sequence: CSTKLGDTEAFF. This chain joins TRBV20-1 and TRBJ1-1; no definite D call. CDR1 DFQATT and CDR2 SNEGSKA come from the germline V gene (reference sequence). CDR3 length: 12 residues. Trimming left V 8 bases short and J 3 bases short, with 13 bases between.

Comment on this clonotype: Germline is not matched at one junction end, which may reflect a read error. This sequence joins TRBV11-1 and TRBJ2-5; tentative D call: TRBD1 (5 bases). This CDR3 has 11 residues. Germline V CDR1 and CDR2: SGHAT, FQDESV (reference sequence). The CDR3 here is CASSSDTVQDF. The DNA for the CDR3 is TGTGCCAGCAGCTCGGACACCGTTCAGGACTTC.

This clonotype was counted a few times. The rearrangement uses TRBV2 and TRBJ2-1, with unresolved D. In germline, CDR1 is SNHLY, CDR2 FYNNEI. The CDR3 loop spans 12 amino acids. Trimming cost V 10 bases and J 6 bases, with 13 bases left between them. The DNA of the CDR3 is TGTGCCATCCCCGGGCCTCCCAATGAGCAGTTCTTC. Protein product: CAIPGPPNEQFF. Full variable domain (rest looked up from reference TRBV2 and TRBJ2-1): EPEVTQTPSHQVTQMGQEVILRCVPISNHLYFYWYRQILGQKVEFLVSFYNNEISEKSEIFDDQFSVERPDGSNFTLKIRSTKLEDSAMYFCAIPGPPNEQFFGPGTRLTVL.

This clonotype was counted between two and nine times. CDR3: CASSVLGEFGADTQYF. DNA of the CDR3: TGCGCCAGCAGCGTCCTTGGGGAGTTCGGCGCAGATACGCAGTATTTT. The chain has TRBV5-1 and TRBJ2-3, with a tentative D call TRBD2 (5 bases). V was trimmed by 4 bases and J by 4 bases, leaving 19 bases between them. This CDR3 is built from 16 residues. Germline V gene data show CDR1 as SGHRS and CDR2 as YFSETQ.

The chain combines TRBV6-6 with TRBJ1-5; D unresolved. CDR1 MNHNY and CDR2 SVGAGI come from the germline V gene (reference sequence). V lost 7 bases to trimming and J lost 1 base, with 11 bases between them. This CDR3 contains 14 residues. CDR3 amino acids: CASTPSDSNQPQHF. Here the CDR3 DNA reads TGTGCCAGCACTCCGAGCGACAGCAATCAGCCCCAGCATTTT.

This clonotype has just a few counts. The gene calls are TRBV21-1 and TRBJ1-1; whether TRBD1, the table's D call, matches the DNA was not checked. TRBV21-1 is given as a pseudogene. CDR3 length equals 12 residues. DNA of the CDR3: TGTGCCATGCAGGACAGGGTCACTGAAGCTTTCTTT. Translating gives CAMQDRVTEAFF.

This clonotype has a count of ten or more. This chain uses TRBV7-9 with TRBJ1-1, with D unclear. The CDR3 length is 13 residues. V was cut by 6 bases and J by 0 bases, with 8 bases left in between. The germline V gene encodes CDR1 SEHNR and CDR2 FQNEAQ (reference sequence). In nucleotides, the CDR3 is TGTGCCAGCAGACAACAGATGAACACTGAAGCTTTCTTT. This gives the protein CASRQQMNTEAFF.

CDR3 coding DNA: TGTGCCAGCAGGCCGGGGGCAGCGAACACCGGGGAGCTGTTTTTT. Protein sequence: CASRPGAANTGELFF. The chain links TRBV7-2 to TRBJ2-2; D tentatively fits TRBD1 or TRBD2 (6 bases each). Trimming took off 6 bases at V and 0 bases at J, with 11 bases between the two ends. Looked up from germline, CDR1 is SGHTA and CDR2 is FQGNSA. CDR3 length: 15 amino acids.

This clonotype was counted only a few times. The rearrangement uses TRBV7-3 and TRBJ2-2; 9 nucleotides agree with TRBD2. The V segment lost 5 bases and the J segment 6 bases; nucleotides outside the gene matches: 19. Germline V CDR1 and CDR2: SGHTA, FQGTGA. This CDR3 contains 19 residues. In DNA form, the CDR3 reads TGTGCCAGCAGCCCCCGTGGTAGCGGGGGTCCCTATAGGGCCGGGGAGCTGTTTTTT. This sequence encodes CASSPRGSGGPYRAGELFF. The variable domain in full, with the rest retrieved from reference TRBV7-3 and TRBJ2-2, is GAGVSQTPSNKVTEKGKYVELRCDPISGHTALYWYRQSLGQGPEFLIYFQGTGAADDSGLPNDRFFAVRPEGSVSTLKIQRTERGDSAVYLCASSPRGSGGPYRAGELFFGEGSRLTVL.

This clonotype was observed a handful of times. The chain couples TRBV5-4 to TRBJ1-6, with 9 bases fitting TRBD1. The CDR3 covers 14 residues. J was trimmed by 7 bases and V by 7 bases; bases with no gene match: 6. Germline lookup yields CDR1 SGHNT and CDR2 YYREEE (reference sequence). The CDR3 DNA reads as TGTGCCAGCCAGACCGGGACAGGGAATTCACCCCTCCACTTT. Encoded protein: CASQTGTGNSPLHF.

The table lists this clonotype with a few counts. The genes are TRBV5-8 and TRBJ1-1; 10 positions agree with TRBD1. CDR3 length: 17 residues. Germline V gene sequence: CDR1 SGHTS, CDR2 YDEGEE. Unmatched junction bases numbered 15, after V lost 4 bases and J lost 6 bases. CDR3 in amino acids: CASSPRGQGLLESEAFF. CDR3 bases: TGTGCCAGCAGCCCTCGGGGACAGGGGCTACTGGAATCTGAAGCTTTCTTT. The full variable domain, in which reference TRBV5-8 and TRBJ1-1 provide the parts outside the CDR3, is EAGVTQSPTHLIKTRGQQATLRCSPISGHTSVYWYQQALGLGLQFLLWYDEGEERNRGNFPPRFSGRQFPNYSSELNVNALELEDSALYLCASSPRGQGLLESEAFFGQGTRLTVV.

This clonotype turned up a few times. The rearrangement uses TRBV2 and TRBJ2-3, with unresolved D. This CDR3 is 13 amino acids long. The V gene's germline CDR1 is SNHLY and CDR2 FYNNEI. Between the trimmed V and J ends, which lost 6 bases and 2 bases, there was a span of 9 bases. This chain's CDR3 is CASSPQFTDTQYF. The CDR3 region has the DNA TGTGCCAGCAGCCCTCAGTTCACAGATACGCAGTATTTT.